The source of this TCR beta chain is a study of T cell changes during pregnancy in multiple sclerosis. The protocol was immunoSEQ multiplex PCR, while the TCRdb copy is restricted to in-frame clones and leaves out a portion. The sample shows 60,000 to 75,000 clones, roughly 92% of them seen only once. The CDR3 sequence is 17 residues long. CDR1 MNHEY and CDR2 SMNVEV come from the germline V gene (reference sequence). V gave up 4 bases and J gave up 4 bases, with 22 bases separating them. The J gene is TRBJ1-2, the V gene TRBV27, with a weak D call TRBD1 (5 bases). The material was peripheral blood, obtained in the second trimester of pregnancy. The TCR was taken from a female donor with multiple sclerosis, enrolled in a pregnancy study. The DNA of the CDR3 is TGTGCCAGCAGTTCACTCCAGGGTCGGCTTTTCGCCTATGGCTACACCTTC. This sequence encodes CASSSLQGRLFAYGYTF.